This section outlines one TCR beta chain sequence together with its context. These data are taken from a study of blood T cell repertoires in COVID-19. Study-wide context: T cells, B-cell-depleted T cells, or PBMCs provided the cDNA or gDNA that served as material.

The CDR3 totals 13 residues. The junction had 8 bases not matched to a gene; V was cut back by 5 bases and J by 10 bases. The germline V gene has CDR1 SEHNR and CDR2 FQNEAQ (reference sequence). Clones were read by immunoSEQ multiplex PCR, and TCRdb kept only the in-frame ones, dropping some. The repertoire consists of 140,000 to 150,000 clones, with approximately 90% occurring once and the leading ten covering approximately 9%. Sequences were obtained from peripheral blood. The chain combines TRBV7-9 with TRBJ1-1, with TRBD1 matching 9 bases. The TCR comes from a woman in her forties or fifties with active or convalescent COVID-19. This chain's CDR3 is CASSGQGNGVAFF. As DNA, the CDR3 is TGTGCCAGCAGCGGACAGGGGAATGGGGTAGCTTTCTTT.